This passage covers 20 T cell receptor beta chains from one sample sequenced in a study of T cell responses to AZD1222 COVID-19 vaccine (dated by TCRdb to the early 2020s). Explained via the paper, the time point label denotes: about 28 days (+/-7) after the second vaccine dose. The receptor library was made with the immunoSEQ multiplex PCR assay. What TCRdb holds here is the immuneACCESS table cut down to in-frame rearrangements. Part of the clones is not present; checked against another copy, under half of the missing clones reflect an unresolved V gene, and the others are unexplained. This sample is represented by some 130,000 clones; 80% to 95% of them were singletons. The ten largest clonotypes hold 1.9% of the sample. Sequences were derived from peripheral blood, sampled 28 days after the second AZD1222 dose. These receptors were obtained from an adult who received the AZD1222 COVID-19 vaccine.

The chain has TRBV9 and TRBJ1-1, with TRBD1 as a possible D gene (6 bases). The CDR3 is 16 amino acids. Germline loops: CDR1 SGDLS, CDR2 YYNGEE. V lost 3 bases and J 3 bases, leaving 18 bases between the germline ends. CDR3 region: CASSASITGTDTEAFF. In nucleotides, the CDR3 is TGTGCCAGCAGCGCCTCAATCACAGGGACCGACACTGAAGCTTTCTTT.

This clone showed up just once. The rearrangement joins TRBV30 to TRBJ2-6; D is ambiguous. V was pared by 3 bases and J by 2 bases, with 5 bases between. CDR1 and CDR2 (germline): GTSNPN, SVGIG (reference sequence). CDR3 length equals 13 residues. The DNA of the CDR3 is TGTGCCTGGAGCCCTCCTGGGGCCAACGTCCTGACTTTC. Amino acid sequence: CAWSPPGANVLTF.

The V and J genes are TRBV27 and TRBJ2-7; 8 nucleotides line up with TRBD2. This CDR3 has 15 amino acids. Germline lookup yields CDR1 MNHEY and CDR2 SMNVEV (reference sequence). Trimming took 2 bases from V and 2 from J; bases not matched to a gene: 5. CDR3 DNA: TGTGCCAGCAGTTTAATTCGGGAGGGGGCCTACGAGCAGTACGTC. Residues: CASSLIREGAYEQYV.

This clone has more than one count but fewer than ten. The chain carries TRBV6-1 and TRBJ1-5; D is ambiguous. The CDR3 sequence is 14 residues long. The germline gives CDR1 MNHNS, CDR2 SASEGT. V lost 0 bases and J 7 bases, leaving 10 bases between the germline ends. In DNA form, the CDR3 reads TGTGCCAGCAGTGAAGCCCCTCCGTGGCAGCCCCAGCATTTT. It codes for CASSEAPPWQPQHF.

V is TRBV5-1 and J is TRBJ2-1; TRBD2 aligns across 14 bases. Germline lookup yields CDR1 SGHRS and CDR2 YFSETQ. This CDR3 has 16 amino acids. After removal of 4 bases from V and 8 bases from J, the junction contained 8 bases not matched to a gene. The CDR3 is CASSPYGLAGGDEQFF. DNA of the CDR3: TGCGCCAGCAGCCCCTATGGACTAGCGGGAGGAGATGAGCAGTTCTTC.

CDR3 in DNA: TGCGCCAGCAGCTTGGAGGCGGCGGGGAGCACAGATACGCAGTATTTT. This gives the protein CASSLEAAGSTDTQYF. The rearrangement joins TRBV5-1 to TRBJ2-3, with D possibly being TRBD2 (6 bases). V dropped 0 bases and J dropped 0 bases, with 11 bases sitting between them. CDR1 SGHRS and CDR2 YFSETQ come from the germline V gene. The CDR3 consists of 16 residues.

The V call is TRBV19, the J call TRBJ2-3, with D hard to call. The germline V gene encodes CDR1 LNHDA and CDR2 SQIVND (reference sequence). V lost 5 bases, J lost 0 bases, and 9 bases lay in between. CDR3 length equals 14 residues. The CDR3 loop is CASSQARSTDTQYF. CDR3 nucleotide sequence: TGTGCCAGTAGTCAAGCCAGGAGCACAGATACGCAGTATTTT.

The CDR3 region has the DNA TGTGCCAGCAGAGGAGGCACACCCTATGGCTACACCTTC. It yields the protein CASRGGTPYGYTF. V and J are TRBV6-5 and TRBJ1-2; D uncertain. Germline V lookup: CDR1 MNHEY, CDR2 SVGAGI. V was trimmed by 6 bases and J by 4 bases, leaving 12 bases between them. This CDR3 has 13 residues.

The chain combines TRBV30 with TRBJ1-5; D is uncertain. The length of the CDR3 is 13 residues. Trimming took off 4 bases at V and 4 bases at J, with 11 bases between the two ends. The germline V gene encodes CDR1 GTSNPN and CDR2 SVGIG (reference sequence). The CDR3 DNA reads as TGTGCCTGGACCGAAAATGAGAATCAGCCCCAGCATTTT. Translation gives CAWTENENQPQHF.

This chain links TRBV18 with TRBJ2-1; D gene ambiguous. Trimming removed 3 bases at V and 5 bases at J, with 8 bases between. Germline V gene sequence: CDR1 KGHSH, CDR2 LQKENI. CDR3 length: 13 residues. CDR3 DNA sequence: TGTGCCAGCTCACCGAGGTCTGACAATGAGCAGTTCTTC. This translates into CASSPRSDNEQFF.

This clone was counted a single time. This chain joins TRBV10-3 and TRBJ2-5; either TRBD1 or TRBD2 may fit D (5 bases each). The germline V gene has CDR1 ENHRY and CDR2 SYGVKD. V lost 3 bases and J lost 0, with 8 bases in between. The CDR3 is 14 residues long. The CDR3 spells CAISDGAYQETQYF. The CDR3 nucleotides are TGTGCCATCAGTGACGGGGCCTACCAAGAGACCCAGTACTTC.

The chain has TRBV6-2 or TRBV6-3 and TRBJ2-7; no clear D. The germline CDR1 and CDR2 sequences are MNHEY and SVGEGT. V shed 4 bases and J shed 7 bases, with 11 bases lying between them. The CDR3 extends over 12 amino acids. In DNA, the CDR3 is TGTGCCAGCAGTTCCACACCGAGAGAGCAGTACTTC. It is translated as CASSSTPREQYF.

V gene TRBV6-1 combines with J gene TRBJ2-1, with 9 bases identical to TRBD2. The V and J ends lost 2 bases and 15 bases, in that order; junction bases with no gene match: 11. CDR1 is MNHNS, CDR2 SASEGT, per germline. The CDR3 spans 14 residues. In DNA form, the CDR3 reads TGTGCCAGCAGTGAAATGTCGGGGGGACTAGCTCGGTTCTTC. Its translation: CASSEMSGGLARFF.

Only a few counts were recorded for this clone. The chain carries TRBV7-8 and TRBJ1-5, with D tentatively TRBD1 (6 bases). Germline CDR1 is SGHVS and CDR2 is FQNEAQ. With 1 base removed from V and 4 bases from J, the gap between germline ends came to 8 bases. The CDR3 spans 14 residues. As DNA, the CDR3 is TGTGCCAGCAGCTTAGGACAGGCTAATCAGCCCCAGCATTTT. Translating gives CASSLGQANQPQHF.

This chain connects TRBV4-2 to TRBJ1-1; tentative D call: TRBD1 (5 bases). V shed 0 bases and J shed 5 bases, with 10 bases lying between them. This CDR3 has 14 residues. Germline loops: CDR1 LGHNA, CDR2 YNFKEQ. In nucleotides, the CDR3 is TGTGCCAGCAGCCAAGAATCTGGGGGTACTGAAGCTTTCTTT. Translation: CASSQESGGTEAFF.

The chain employs TRBV30 and TRBJ2-6; 7 nucleotides agree with TRBD1. The junction had 5 bases not matched to a gene; V was cut back by 3 bases and J by 3 bases. The germline CDR1 and CDR2 sequences are GTSNPN and SVGIG (reference sequence). CDR3 length equals 15 residues. CDR3 in amino acids: CAWSQTGYGANVLTF. The CDR3 region has the DNA TGTGCCTGGAGCCAGACAGGGTATGGGGCCAACGTCCTGACTTTC.

J is TRBJ2-5 and V is TRBV6-5, with TRBD1 matching 9 bases. V shed 10 bases, J shed 5 bases, and the junction held 11 bases outside the gene matches. Germline V gene data show CDR1 as MNHEY and CDR2 as SVGAGI. This CDR3 has 14 residues. CDR3 residues: CATPPTGGRETQYF. DNA of the CDR3: TGTGCCACCCCACCGACAGGGGGAAGGGAGACCCAGTACTTC.

This chain links TRBV14 with TRBJ1-2, with TRBD1 matching over 9 bases. From germline, CDR1 is SGHDN and CDR2 FVKESK. Trimming removed 0 bases from V and 0 bases from J; junction bases left unmatched: 8. This CDR3 contains 18 residues. Here the CDR3 reads CASSQDYGTGLANYGYTF. CDR3 nucleotide sequence: TGTGCCAGCAGCCAAGATTACGGGACAGGGTTGGCTAACTATGGCTACACCTTC.

The V call is TRBV20-1, the J call TRBJ1-1, with a weak D call TRBD1 (5 bases). The V gene's germline CDR1 is DFQATT and CDR2 SNEGSKA (reference sequence). This CDR3 contains 13 residues. Trimming took 3 bases from V and 3 from J, leaving 11 bases between them. CDR3 DNA sequence: TGCAGTGCTAGTGGGACGTGGGACACTGAAGCTTTCTTT. This gives the protein CSASGTWDTEAFF.

This rearrangement joins TRBV9 to TRBJ1-1; D not certain. This CDR3 is 13 amino acids long. V was trimmed by 0 bases and J by 3 bases, leaving 6 bases between them. Germline loops: CDR1 SGDLS, CDR2 YYNGEE. CDR3 coding DNA: TGTGCCAGCAGCGTAGGTCAGGACACTGAAGCTTTCTTT. This encodes CASSVGQDTEAFF.